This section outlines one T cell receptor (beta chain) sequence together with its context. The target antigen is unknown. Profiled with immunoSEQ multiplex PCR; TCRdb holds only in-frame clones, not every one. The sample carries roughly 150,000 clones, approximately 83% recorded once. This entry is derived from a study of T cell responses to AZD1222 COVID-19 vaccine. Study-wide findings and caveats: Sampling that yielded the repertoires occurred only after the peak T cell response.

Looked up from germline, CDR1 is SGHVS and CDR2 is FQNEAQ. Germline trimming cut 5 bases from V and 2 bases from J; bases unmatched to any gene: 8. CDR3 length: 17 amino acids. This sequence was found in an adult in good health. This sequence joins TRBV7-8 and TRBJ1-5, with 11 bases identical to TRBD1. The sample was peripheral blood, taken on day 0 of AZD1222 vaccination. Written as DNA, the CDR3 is TGTGCCAGCAGCGTCGGACAGGGGGCGGGTGGCAATCAGCCCCAGCATTTT. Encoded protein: CASSVGQGAGGNQPQHF. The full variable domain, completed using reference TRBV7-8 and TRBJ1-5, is GAGVSQSPRYKVAKRGQDVALRCDPISGHVSLFWYQQALGQGPEFLTYFQNEAQLDKSGLPSDRFFAERPEGSVSTLKIQRTQQEDSAVYLCASSVGQGAGGNQPQHFGDGTRLSIL.